This T cell receptor beta chain was sequenced during a study of a mutant IDH1 vaccine in newly diagnosed glioma. The time point denotes: week 47, end of study. One vaccine dose held 300 ug of mutant IDH1 20-mer peptide and came with topical imiquimod. The CDR3 extends over 16 amino acids. The germline V and J ends were trimmed by 2 bases and 0 bases, with 13 bases remaining between them. From germline, CDR1 is MNHNS and CDR2 SASEGT. With respect to this clone: The antigen is undetermined.

The assay was immunoSEQ multiplex PCR, and TCRdb's table has in-frame clones only and misses some. The table records 50,000 to 65,000 clones, 75% to 90% of them present only once. The sequencing here drew on PBMCs, taken from a glioma patient whose treatment included an IDH1 peptide vaccine. The chain recombines TRBV6-1 with TRBJ1-2; no definite D call. This TCR was sampled from a woman between 50 and 59 years old with glioma. CDR3 residues: CASSETRTVSNYGYTF. CDR3 nucleotides: TGTGCCAGCAGTGAAACTCGGACGGTTTCTAACTATGGCTACACCTTC.